This TCR beta chain was identified in a study of T cell responses to AZD1222 COVID-19 vaccine. The table came from immunoSEQ multiplex PCR; TCRdb's copy has only in-frame clones and leaves some out. The table has roughly 100,000 clones, 85% to 90% seen once. Study-wide results and caveats: Repertoire collection took place solely once the T cell response had peaked. Once two AZD1222 doses were given, Spike-specific TCR breadth and depth went up. Nearly half of spike-specific TCRs reportedly target variant regions that are unmutated in the B.1.351 and B.1.1.7 variants.

With V trimmed by 3 bases and J by 3 bases, 4 bases remained unmatched. The CDR3 runs 16 residues. CDR1 is LNHDA and CDR2 is SQIVND in the germline V gene (reference sequence). On this clone: Its matching antigen is unknown.

This chain joins TRBV19 and TRBJ2-2; 10 bases agree with TRBD2. Material: peripheral blood, obtained on day 0 of AZD1222 vaccination. The TCR sequence derives from an adult in good health. The CDR3 is CASSIGAGGYTGELFF. CDR3 in DNA: TGTGCCAGTAGTATCGGAGCGGGAGGGTACACCGGGGAGCTGTTTTTT.